The 12 T cell receptor beta chains reported below all come from one sample, sequenced in a study of cytomegalovirus exposure and HLA in healthy donors. The PCR was carried out with 60 Vbeta primers and 13 Jbeta primers. The table came from immunoSEQ multiplex PCR; TCRdb's copy has only in-frame clones and leaves some out. The listing records about 91,000 clones. Sequencing was performed on PBMCs. These receptors all stem from a woman in her thirties in good health and CMV-seronegative.

V gene TRBV7-9 combines with J gene TRBJ1-1; TRBD1 agrees at 9 bases. This CDR3 region has 13 residues. With V trimmed by 3 bases and J by 10 bases, 6 bases remained unmatched. Germline V gene data show CDR1 as SEHNR and CDR2 as FQNEAQ (reference sequence). The CDR3: CASSLGQGDAAFF. CDR3 in DNA: TGTGCCAGCAGCTTGGGACAGGGTGACGCAGCTTTCTTT.

The rearrangement uses TRBV30 and TRBJ2-3, with TRBD2 identical over 10 bases. The CDR3 has 14 residues. Germline lookup yields CDR1 GTSNPN and CDR2 SVGIG (reference sequence). The junction had 3 bases not matched to a gene; V was cut back by 2 bases and J by 4 bases. CDR3 residues: CAWSTAGGPDTQYF. CDR3 sequence (DNA): TGTGCCTGGAGTACAGCGGGGGGGCCAGATACGCAGTATTTT.

The genes are TRBV27 and TRBJ2-6; TRBD1 agrees at 9 bases. The length of the CDR3 is 19 residues. Per germline, CDR1 MNHEY and CDR2 SMNVEV (reference sequence). V was clipped by 8 bases and J by 0 bases; unmatched bases: 14. The CDR3 DNA sequence: TGTGCCAGCCGACTTCGGCCGGGACAGGGAAGCTCTGGGGCCAACGTCCTGACTTTC. It is translated as CASRLRPGQGSSGANVLTF.

This chain uses TRBV5-4 with TRBJ1-1; 7 positions agree with TRBD1. Unmatched junction bases numbered 7, after V lost 5 bases and J lost 0 bases. The CDR3 is made up of 15 amino acids. Germline V gives CDR1 SGHNT, CDR2 YYREEE (reference sequence). CDR3 amino acids: CASSRQGRVNTEAFF. In DNA, the CDR3 is TGTGCCAGCAGTCGACAGGGCAGGGTGAACACTGAAGCTTTCTTT.

The V call is TRBV11-1, the J call TRBJ2-5; D is ambiguous. This CDR3 has 12 residues. The germline gives CDR1 SGHAT, CDR2 FQDESV (reference sequence). Trimming took off 2 bases at V and 5 bases at J, with 6 bases between the two ends. CDR3 coding DNA: TGTGCCAGCAGCTTATATCAGGAGACCCAGTACTTC. It encodes CASSLYQETQYF.

The genes are TRBV7-2 and TRBJ2-2; TRBD2 matches at 13 bases. The CDR3 extends over 17 amino acids. Unmatched junction bases numbered 10, after V lost 5 bases and J lost 7 bases. Per germline, CDR1 SGHTA and CDR2 FQGNSA. DNA of the CDR3: TGTGCCAGCAGCCTGACCGGGACTAGCGGGATTATCGGGGAGCTGTTTTTT. Encoded protein: CASSLTGTSGIIGELFF.

As concerns this clone: The junction differs from germline at one of its ends, possibly a read error. The chain carries TRBV28 and TRBJ2-1; 10 nucleotides line up with TRBD2. The V gene's germline CDR1 is MDHEN and CDR2 SYDVKM. The CDR3 totals 16 residues. Here the CDR3 reads CASTLPGTSVKNERFF. Written as DNA, the CDR3 is TGTGCCAGCACCCTTCCCGGGACTAGCGTAAAAAATGAGCGGTTCTTC. The full variable domain, its missing parts supplied by reference TRBV28 and TRBJ2-1, is DVKVTQSSRYLVKRTGEKVFLECVQDMDHENMFWYRQDPGLGLRLIYFSYDVKMKEKGDIPEGYSVSREKKERFSLILESASTNQTSMYLCASTLPGTSVKNERFFGPGTRLTVL.

The gene calls are TRBV7-3 and TRBJ2-3; D is ambiguous. Deletions cut 4 bases from V and 2 bases from J, with 10 bases between. CDR1 and CDR2 (germline): SGHTA, FQGTGA. The CDR3 has 14 amino acids. The CDR3 region has the DNA TGTGCCAGCAGCTCCCTCCAGGTCACAGATACGCAGTATTTT. Amino acid sequence: CASSSLQVTDTQYF.

The gene calls are TRBV28 and TRBJ2-7; no clear D gene. The germline V gene encodes CDR1 MDHEN and CDR2 SYDVKM. V was trimmed by 2 bases and J by 0 bases, leaving 11 bases between them. The CDR3 spans 15 residues. For the CDR3, the DNA is TGTGCCAGCAGTTTAGGTCAGGTCAGCTCCTACGAGCAGTACTTC. Translating it yields CASSLGQVSSYEQYF.

The gene calls are TRBV28 and TRBJ1-1; D is possibly TRBD1 (5 bases). The ends were cut back, 5 bases at V and 6 bases at J, with 16 bases in the middle. The CDR3 sequence is 14 residues long. Germline CDR1 is MDHEN and CDR2 is SYDVKM. CDR3 in amino acids: CASSTGTLGPEAFF. DNA for the CDR3: TGTGCCAGCAGTACCGGGACTTTGGGGCCTGAAGCTTTCTTT.

This chain connects TRBV19 to TRBJ1-5, with D tentatively TRBD1 (5 bases). Germline CDR1 LNHDA, CDR2 SQIVND (reference sequence). The CDR3 is 13 residues long. The germline V and J ends were trimmed by 6 bases and 6 bases, with 12 bases remaining between them. As DNA, the CDR3 is TGTGCCAGTAGCGGGGGGGGGACTCAGCCCCAGCATTTT. It yields the protein CASSGGGTQPQHF.

The rearrangement links TRBV7-8 to TRBJ2-1, with TRBD2 identical over 11 bases. Germline values: CDR1 SGHVS, CDR2 FQNEAQ. The V and J ends lost 5 bases and 3 bases, in that order; junction bases with no gene match: 6. The length of the CDR3 is 16 residues. The CDR3 reads CASSTRLAGFYNEQFF. The CDR3 bases are TGTGCCAGCAGCACTCGACTAGCGGGATTCTACAATGAGCAGTTCTTC.